One sample yielded the 28 T cell receptor beta chains listed below, sequenced in a study of blood T cell repertoires in COVID-19. Some clones are missing from TCRdb's copy, which holds only in-frame ones; the method was immunoSEQ multiplex PCR. The sample yields over 200,000 clones, 86% seen once. The specimen sequenced was peripheral blood. The receptors here all came from a man aged 25-45 years who had recovered from COVID-19.

The chain joins TRBV6-2 or TRBV6-3 to TRBJ1-1; 9 bases fit TRBD1. The germline gives CDR1 MNHEY, CDR2 SVGEGT. The V gene end was trimmed by 5 bases and the J gene end by 6 bases; junction bases not matched to a gene: 4. The CDR3 sequence is 13 residues long. CDR3 sequence: CASSTGGFAEAFF. CDR3 in DNA: TGTGCCAGCAGTACAGGGGGCTTTGCTGAAGCTTTCTTT.

This clone was recorded once. The chain employs TRBV29-1 and TRBJ1-2; D is ambiguous. The CDR3 is made up of 13 amino acids. The V gene's germline CDR1 is SQVTM and CDR2 ANQGSEA. V lost 7 bases to trimming and J lost 2 bases, with 14 bases between them. CDR3 DNA: TGCAGCGGGTGGGGAGGACGGAACTATGGCTACACCTTC. This codes for CSGWGGRNYGYTF.

The chain has TRBV5-1 and TRBJ2-2; tentative D call: TRBD2 (6 bases). The CDR3 is 17 amino acids. The V end lost 0 bases, the J end lost 4 bases, and 16 bases lay between the germline ends. CDR1 and CDR2 from the germline V gene are SGHRS and YFSETQ. The CDR3 is CASSLAEGGRSTGELFF. CDR3 DNA sequence: TGCGCCAGCAGCTTGGCCGAAGGAGGGAGGAGCACCGGGGAGCTGTTTTTT.

The chain carries TRBV5-4 and TRBJ2-1; 7 bases line up with TRBD1. CDR3 length: 14 residues. Trimming at V came to 4 bases and at J to 7 bases, leaving 8 bases not matched to a gene. Germline CDR1 and CDR2: SGHNT and YYREEE (reference sequence). The CDR3 DNA is TGTGCCAGCAGCCGAGGAACGGACAGGAATGAGCAGTTCTTC. It codes for CASSRGTDRNEQFF.

The table lists this clone with a count of one. This rearrangement joins TRBV6-5 to TRBJ2-3; D is unresolved. V was cut by 0 bases and J by 5 bases, with 3 bases left in between. Germline CDR1 MNHEY, CDR2 SVGAGI. This CDR3 has 12 residues. This chain's CDR3 is CASSYSRDTQYF. CDR3 DNA: TGTGCCAGCAGTTACTCTCGAGATACGCAGTATTTT.

This clone was seen once. V usage is TRBV27 and J usage is TRBJ2-3, with D maybe TRBD2 (7 bases). Trimming shortened V by 5 bases and J by 4 bases, and 10 bases separated the two germline ends. The CDR3 runs to 13 residues. Looked up from germline, CDR1 is MNHEY and CDR2 is SMNVEV (reference sequence). The CDR3 sequence: CASSPGGPDTQYF. The CDR3 nucleotides are TGTGCCAGCAGTCCGGGGGGCCCAGATACGCAGTATTTT.

The V gene is TRBV4-1, the J gene TRBJ1-1; D remains ambiguous. CDR1 is MGHRA, CDR2 YSYEKL, per germline. The CDR3 is 14 amino acids. Trimming took 3 bases from V and 0 from J, leaving 8 bases between them. CDR3 loop: CASSHNPVNTEAFF. The CDR3 DNA follows: TGCGCCAGCAGCCACAATCCGGTGAACACTGAAGCTTTCTTT.

This clone came up once. The V call is TRBV7-9, the J call TRBJ2-1, with TRBD1 identical over 7 bases. The V gene's germline CDR1 is SEHNR and CDR2 FQNEAQ (reference sequence). This CDR3 contains 15 residues. Trimming removed 4 bases from V and 5 bases from J; junction bases left unmatched: 8. The CDR3 region has the DNA TGTGCCAGCAGCTCCATAATTGGGACAGACAATGAGCAGTTCTTC. It codes for CASSSIIGTDNEQFF.

The chain combines TRBV6-6 with TRBJ1-4; possible D gene TRBD1, 5 bases. Germline V lookup: CDR1 MNHNY, CDR2 SVGAGI (reference sequence). Trimming cost V 6 bases and J 4 bases, with 15 bases left between them. The length of the CDR3 is 15 residues. The DNA of the CDR3 is TGTGCCAGCAGGCCGGTGGGGCAGAGTAATGAAAAACTGTTTTTT. Translation: CASRPVGQSNEKLFF.

This chain connects TRBV27 to TRBJ2-4, with D tentatively TRBD1 (6 bases). Germline CDR1 is MNHEY and CDR2 is SMNVEV (reference sequence). The V end was cut by 5 bases, the J end by 0 bases, with 23 bases between. The CDR3 extends over 19 amino acids. The CDR3 protein is CASSPLLGTFGAAKNIQYF. Written as DNA, the CDR3 is TGTGCCAGCAGTCCCCTCCTCGGGACATTCGGGGCAGCCAAAAACATTCAGTACTTC.

This chain links TRBV3-1 (or the pseudogene TRBV3-2) with TRBJ2-1; D is perhaps TRBD1 (6 bases). V lost 6 bases and J lost 2, with 11 bases in between. Germline assignment: CDR1 LGHDT and CDR2 YNNKEL (reference sequence). This CDR3 spans 14 amino acids. The CDR3 DNA reads TGTGCCAGCAGTGAACAGGGTCCCTACAATGAGCAGTTCTTC. Its protein product is CASSEQGPYNEQFF.

The rearrangement links TRBV6-5 to TRBJ2-2, with 8 nucleotides matching TRBD2. Germline CDR1 is MNHEY and CDR2 is SVGAGI. The CDR3 is 13 residues long. The V segment lost 8 bases and the J segment 5 bases; nucleotides outside the gene matches: 4. CDR3 region: CASGRGDTGELFF. CDR3 in DNA: TGTGCCAGCGGGCGGGGGGATACCGGGGAGCTGTTTTTT.

The chain couples TRBV19 to TRBJ1-2; 7 bases line up with TRBD1. Losses at the gene ends were 8 bases for V and 4 bases for J; bases not matched to a gene: 10. The CDR3 extends over 14 amino acids. Germline assignment: CDR1 LNHDA and CDR2 SQIVND (reference sequence). The CDR3 sequence is CASLRQGPVYGYTF. In nucleotides, the CDR3 is TGTGCCAGTCTACGACAGGGACCCGTCTATGGCTACACCTTC.

This clone was detected only once. The chain is built from TRBV5-1 and TRBJ2-7; D is undetermined. The germline V and J ends were trimmed by 0 bases and 12 bases, with 13 bases remaining between them. Germline V CDR1 and CDR2: SGHRS, YFSETQ. This CDR3 contains 12 residues. CDR3 amino acids: CASSLESTVMYF. CDR3 bases: TGCGCCAGCAGCTTGGAGAGCACCGTTATGTACTTC.

The chain combines TRBV18 with TRBJ2-7; the D gene is possibly TRBD2 (6 bases). V was pared by 0 bases and J by 5 bases, with 17 bases between. CDR1 is KGHSH and CDR2 is LQKENI in the germline V gene. The CDR3 is 16 amino acids. CDR3 coding DNA: TGTGCCAGCTCACCACCTGCGGGATCGGGGATCCACGAGCAGTACTTC. Amino acid sequence: CASSPPAGSGIHEQYF.

The chain recombines TRBV7-2 with TRBJ1-2; no firm D call. Trimming left V 4 bases short and J 3 bases short, with 12 bases between. The CDR3 loop spans 14 amino acids. CDR1 is SGHTA, CDR2 FQGNSA, per germline. As DNA, the CDR3 is TGTGCCAGCAGCTCCCTCCCCACGGACTATGGCTACACCTTC. It yields the protein CASSSLPTDYGYTF.

The CDR3 spells CATSRGPLTGVGYTF. CDR3 sequence (DNA): TGTGCCACCAGCAGGGGCCCTCTGACAGGGGTCGGCTACACCTTC. This chain connects TRBV15 to TRBJ1-2; 8 bases match TRBD1. CDR3 size: 15 residues. CDR1 LNHNV and CDR2 YYDKDF come from the germline V gene (reference sequence). The J segment lost 8 bases and the V segment lost 3 bases, leaving 11 bases of the junction unmatched.

The chain couples TRBV2 to TRBJ2-5; 11 bases are shared with TRBD1. V was clipped by 4 bases and J by 4 bases; unmatched bases: 5. Germline lookup yields CDR1 SNHLY and CDR2 FYNNEI. The CDR3 loop spans 15 amino acids. DNA for the CDR3: TGTGCCAGCAGTGGGGACAGGGGGACCGGAGAGACCCAGTACTTC. Encoded protein: CASSGDRGTGETQYF.

In DNA, the CDR3 is TGCGCCAGCAGCTTGGAAGAAATTAGCGGGGGGGCTTCCCCAGACAATGAGCAGTTCTTC. This sequence encodes CASSLEEISGGASPDNEQFF. The gene calls are TRBV5-1 and TRBJ2-1; 11 bases match TRBD2. This CDR3 comprises 20 residues. Germline values: CDR1 SGHRS, CDR2 YFSETQ. Trimming removed 0 bases from V and 5 bases from J; junction bases left unmatched: 16.

V usage is TRBV6-5 and J usage is TRBJ2-3; 10 bases map to TRBD1. V shed 7 bases, J shed 1 base, and the junction held 5 bases outside the gene matches. The CDR3 has 15 residues. Germline loops: CDR1 MNHEY, CDR2 SVGAGI. CDR3 DNA sequence: TGTGCCAGCACCCCGACAGGGGGCCGCACAGATACGCAGTATTTT. Amino acids: CASTPTGGRTDTQYF.

In DNA, the CDR3 is TGTGCCACCAGTGACCACGAATCAGGGGCCGGGGAGCTGTTTTTT. Encoded protein: CATSDHESGAGELFF. The rearrangement links TRBV24-1 to TRBJ2-2, with a weak D call TRBD1 (6 bases). Germline lookup yields CDR1 KGHDR and CDR2 SFDVKD. Trimming shortened V by 4 bases and J by 6 bases, and 14 bases separated the two germline ends. This CDR3 region has 15 residues.

The chain uses TRBV5-1 and TRBJ1-6, with a weak D call TRBD1 (5 bases). The length of the CDR3 is 16 residues. Trimming removed 0 bases at V and 7 bases at J, with 14 bases between. The V gene's germline CDR1 is SGHRS and CDR2 YFSETQ. CDR3 protein: CASSLGAGNGNSPLHF. CDR3 bases: TGCGCCAGCAGCTTGGGGGCAGGGAACGGGAATTCACCCCTCCACTTT.

The rearrangement links TRBV7-9 to TRBJ1-3; D gene uncertain. The germline CDR1 and CDR2 sequences are SEHNR and FQNEAQ (reference sequence). CDR3 size: 14 residues. V dropped 5 bases and J dropped 4 bases, with 12 bases sitting between them. The CDR3 reads CASSERTGGNTIYF. The CDR3 DNA reads TGTGCCAGCAGCGAGAGGACGGGAGGAAACACCATATATTTT.

The chain is built from TRBV7-2 and TRBJ2-2; D is possibly TRBD1 (6 bases). V dropped 3 bases and J dropped 6 bases, with 8 bases sitting between them. There are 13 residues in the CDR3. Germline V gives CDR1 SGHTA, CDR2 FQGNSA. The CDR3 nucleotides read TGTGCCAGCAGCTTCGAGGGGGCCGGGGAGCTGTTTTTT. Residues: CASSFEGAGELFF.

The chain has TRBV5-1 and TRBJ2-3, with 9 bases matching TRBD1. The CDR3 runs 13 residues. V dropped 4 bases and J dropped 5; count of bases not matched to a gene: 2. CDR1 SGHRS and CDR2 YFSETQ come from the germline V gene. The CDR3 DNA follows: TGCGCCAGCAGCGAGACAGGGGGAGATACGCAGTATTTT. This sequence encodes CASSETGGDTQYF.

The CDR3 protein is CASSIGQDRAAYEQYF. The CDR3, as DNA: TGTGCCAGTAGTATAGGGCAGGACAGGGCAGCCTACGAGCAGTACTTC. The rearrangement links TRBV19 to TRBJ2-7; 8 bases are shared with TRBD1. Germline CDR1 LNHDA, CDR2 SQIVND (reference sequence). The CDR3 length is 16 residues. V was pared by 1 base and J by 2 bases, with 7 bases of the junction left unmatched.

The chain uses TRBV6-5 and TRBJ1-2; D is unclear. The V gene's germline CDR1 is MNHEY and CDR2 SVGAGI. The germline V and J ends were trimmed by 2 bases and 3 bases, with 10 bases remaining between them. The CDR3 has 14 amino acids. The chain's CDR3 is CASSYDLAYYGYTF. The CDR3 region has the DNA TGTGCCAGCAGTTACGATCTAGCTTACTATGGCTACACCTTC.

This clone was counted a few times. The V gene is TRBV5-8, the J gene TRBJ1-6, with TRBD1 matching over 7 bases. J lost 9 bases, V lost 4 bases, and 10 bases had no gene match. Per the germline V gene, CDR1 is SGHTS and CDR2 is YDEGEE. The CDR3 has 15 residues. The CDR3: CASSLIDRAGSPLHF. CDR3 DNA sequence: TGTGCCAGCAGCCTAATCGACAGGGCTGGTTCACCCCTCCACTTT.